This TCR beta chain emerged from a study of early T cells in non-severe SARS-CoV-2 infection. TCRdb passed the 5' RACE reads through MiXCR, listing each CDR3 protein once. The repertoire has some 23,000 distinct CDR3 sequences, roughly 5% of them found once; the top ten carry around 6.3%. This clonotype was seen a handful of times. The germline V and J ends were trimmed by 1 base and 2 bases, with 6 bases remaining between them. The CDR3 covers 14 residues. The germline V gene has CDR1 SGHVS and CDR2 FQNEAQ. The chain joins TRBV7-8 to TRBJ1-5, with unresolved D. The sequence was collected from an adult who was a healthcare worker with PCR-confirmed SARS-CoV-2 infection or an uninfected control (not recorded which). Sequenced sample: whole blood. The CDR3 nucleotides read TGTGCCAGCAGCTTAGTTGTGGGCAATCAGCCCCAGCATTTT. This encodes CASSLVVGNQPQHF.